This TCR beta chain was profiled in a study of control samples from healthy donors and cancer patients. Clones were sequenced by immunoSEQ multiplex PCR, and TCRdb holds only the in-frame ones, with some missing. The table records 120,000 or so clones, roughly 86% of them present only once. This clone was seen a few times. Deletions cut 3 bases from V and 6 bases from J, with 18 bases between. Germline V gene data show CDR1 as SEHNR and CDR2 as FQNEAQ (reference sequence). This CDR3 region has 15 residues. The sequenced material came from blood. The genes are TRBV7-9 and TRBJ2-7; a weak D match, TRBD2 (6 bases). This TCR was sampled from a man aged 55-75 years in good health. CDR3 sequence reads: CASSFTGLLIGEQYF. The CDR3, as DNA: TGTGCCAGCAGCTTTACGGGACTCCTGATCGGCGAGCAGTACTTC.